The present entry profiles one T cell receptor beta chain with its context. The antigen remains undetermined. Libraries were prepared by immunoSEQ multiplex PCR; TCRdb keeps only in-frame clonotypes and omits some of them. The sample lists around 26,000 clones, approximately 89% occurring once. The CDR3 is 17 residues long. V was trimmed by 4 bases and J by 2 bases, leaving 18 bases between them. Germline lookup yields CDR1 SGHTA and CDR2 FQGNSA. This entry comes from a study of OX40 agonist ivuxolimab in advanced cancers. Findings of the study overall: The investigators did not determine what antigen specificity the expanded peripheral T cells had. Clonal expansion was among the lowest in partial responders at 0.1-3.0 mg/kg, especially CD8+.

This material consisted of CD4+ or CD8+ T cells sorted from blood, taken in a trial of the OX40 agonist ivuxolimab. The sequence derives from an adult with an advanced solid tumor such as melanoma, head and neck, liver or kidney cancer. The chain links TRBV7-2 to TRBJ1-5; D is ambiguous. The CDR3, as DNA: TGTGCCAGCAGCTCAGATCAGGCTGTATCGGGCAATCAGCCCCAGCATTTT. Translating gives CASSSDQAVSGNQPQHF. The full variable domain, rest sourced from reference TRBV7-2 and TRBJ1-5, is GAGVSQSPSNKVTEKGKDVELRCDPISGHTALYWYRQSLGQGLEFLIYFQGNSAPDKSGLPSDRFSAERTGGSVSTLTIQRTQQEDSAVYLCASSSDQAVSGNQPQHFGDGTRLSIL.